Listed below are T cell receptor beta chains from one sample, sequenced in a study of control samples from healthy donors and cancer patients. Libraries were prepared by immunoSEQ multiplex PCR; TCRdb keeps only in-frame clonotypes and omits some of them. The sample lists 150,000 to 200,000 clones; 88% were seen once. Sequencing was performed on blood. The receptors come from a woman in her thirties in good health. Each CDR3 is given with its conserved first and last residue. D genes are given only for firm matches.

V gene: TRBV3-1/TRBV3-2
D gene: TRBD2
J gene: TRBJ2-1
CDR3 protein: CASSQGLAPTGNEQFF

V gene: TRBV7-2
D gene: NA
J gene: TRBJ2-3
CDR3 protein: CASSKDSSGGTDTQYF

V gene: TRBV28
D gene: NA
J gene: TRBJ1-5
CDR3 protein: CASSSMGQPQHF

V gene: TRBV18
D gene: NA
J gene: TRBJ1-1
CDR3 protein: CASSPGQGNTEAFF

V gene: TRBV24-1
D gene: NA
J gene: TRBJ2-1
CDR3 protein: CATSGFGDQLVFEQFF

V gene: TRBV4-1
D gene: TRBD1
J gene: TRBJ2-3
CDR3 protein: CASTSTGVRTDTQYF

V gene: TRBV7-9
D gene: TRBD1
J gene: TRBJ1-6
CDR3 protein: CASSLGRGRGSPLHF

V gene: TRBV2
D gene: NA
J gene: TRBJ1-5
CDR3 protein: CASTEVRGNGKPQHF

V gene: TRBV11-3
D gene: NA
J gene: TRBJ2-1
CDR3 protein: CASSGLTGTGLFNEQFF

V gene: TRBV9
D gene: NA
J gene: TRBJ2-5
CDR3 protein: CASSVGPGPIQETQYF

V gene: TRBV6-5
D gene: TRBD1
J gene: TRBJ1-2
CDR3 protein: CASRPGQGGYGYTF

V gene: TRBV11-2
D gene: TRBD1
J gene: TRBJ2-7
CDR3 protein: CASSSRDRDIYEQYF

V gene: TRBV5-1
D gene: NA
J gene: TRBJ1-6
CDR3 protein: CASSQGTNSPLHF

V gene: TRBV5-1
D gene: NA
J gene: TRBJ1-1
CDR3 protein: CASSLAVNTEAFF

V gene: TRBV7-9
D gene: NA
J gene: TRBJ1-5
CDR3 protein: CASSLGGGEPQHF

V gene: TRBV9
D gene: NA
J gene: TRBJ2-5
CDR3 protein: CASNTGKNGQETQYF

V gene: TRBV20-1
D gene: NA
J gene: TRBJ2-7
CDR3 protein: CSASGALAYEQYF

V gene: TRBV10-3
D gene: NA
J gene: TRBJ1-6
CDR3 protein: CAISGAENNSPLHF

V gene: TRBV19
D gene: NA
J gene: TRBJ1-1
CDR3 protein: CASSILGHVGYGEAFF

V gene: TRBV5-1
D gene: NA
J gene: TRBJ2-7
CDR3 protein: CASSSNPTGYEQYF

V gene: TRBV5-1
D gene: TRBD1
J gene: TRBJ1-1
CDR3 protein: CASSGSRDSRMNTEAFF

V gene: TRBV7-8
D gene: NA
J gene: TRBJ1-5
CDR3 protein: CASSLTDGYQPQHF

V gene: TRBV5-1
D gene: NA
J gene: TRBJ1-1
CDR3 protein: CASSLRAGGVTEAFF

V gene: TRBV6-4
D gene: TRBD2
J gene: TRBJ2-3
CDR3 protein: CASSDSSGGTDTQYF

V gene: TRBV2
D gene: NA
J gene: TRBJ2-7
CDR3 protein: CASSESARQPTTYEQYF

V gene: TRBV4-1
D gene: NA
J gene: TRBJ2-3
CDR3 protein: CASSPPGGSRTTDTQYF

V gene: TRBV6-1
D gene: NA
J gene: TRBJ1-3
CDR3 protein: CASSEAGAGNTIYF

V gene: TRBV4-1
D gene: NA
J gene: TRBJ1-6
CDR3 protein: CASRTGPGRGSPLHF

V gene: TRBV30
D gene: NA
J gene: TRBJ2-6
CDR3 protein: CAWTTIRGSGANVLTF

V gene: TRBV6-6
D gene: TRBD2
J gene: TRBJ2-2
CDR3 protein: CASSRGGEITGELFF

V gene: TRBV20-1
D gene: TRBD1
J gene: TRBJ1-1
CDR3 protein: CSATEGAGDTEAFF

V gene: TRBV28
D gene: TRBD1
J gene: TRBJ2-7
CDR3 protein: CASSLYRGGTGGRREQYF

V gene: TRBV2
D gene: TRBD1
J gene: TRBJ2-3
CDR3 protein: CASTWDRAADTQYF

V gene: TRBV28
D gene: NA
J gene: TRBJ1-5
CDR3 protein: CASSFLVQGPNQPQHF

V gene: TRBV28
D gene: NA
J gene: TRBJ1-1
CDR3 protein: CASSGMGANTEAFF

V gene: TRBV21-1
D gene: NA
J gene: TRBJ1-1
CDR3 protein: CASSKDSATLNTEAFF

V gene: TRBV2
D gene: NA
J gene: TRBJ2-1
CDR3 protein: CASSEALQFF

V gene: TRBV7-9
D gene: NA
J gene: TRBJ2-5
CDR3 protein: CASSLGVGVLETQYF

V gene: TRBV2
D gene: NA
J gene: TRBJ2-7
CDR3 protein: CASSRDTTYEQYF

V gene: TRBV7-7
D gene: TRBD1
J gene: TRBJ2-5
CDR3 protein: CASSPFLDRGETQYF

V gene: TRBV27
D gene: TRBD2
J gene: TRBJ2-7
CDR3 protein: CASRPLAGNYEQYF

V gene: TRBV10-3
D gene: NA
J gene: TRBJ1-2
CDR3 protein: CAISEPAAEFGGYTF

V gene: TRBV28
D gene: TRBD1
J gene: TRBJ1-4
CDR3 protein: CASSATGGLGEKLFF

V gene: TRBV28
D gene: NA
J gene: TRBJ1-2
CDR3 protein: CASSPVSGYTF

V gene: TRBV5-4
D gene: NA
J gene: TRBJ2-4
CDR3 protein: CASNLQGTVAKNIQYF

V gene: TRBV9
D gene: TRBD1
J gene: TRBJ1-6
CDR3 protein: CASSVEGDRLSPLHF

V gene: TRBV5-1
D gene: NA
J gene: TRBJ2-3
CDR3 protein: CASSLRSPTDTQYF

V gene: TRBV5-6
D gene: TRBD1
J gene: TRBJ2-7
CDR3 protein: CASSPRDRGREQYF

V gene: TRBV6-2/TRBV6-3
D gene: TRBD1
J gene: TRBJ1-1
CDR3 protein: CASSLGQAANTEAFF

V gene: TRBV10-3
D gene: TRBD2
J gene: TRBJ2-1
CDR3 protein: CAISITSGYNEQFF

V gene: TRBV7-2
D gene: NA
J gene: TRBJ2-1
CDR3 protein: CASSPIRGSSYNEQFF

V gene: TRBV19
D gene: TRBD2
J gene: TRBJ2-5
CDR3 protein: CASSIAGTSGQETQYF

V gene: TRBV5-1
D gene: NA
J gene: TRBJ2-1
CDR3 protein: CASSLEVGEYNEQFF